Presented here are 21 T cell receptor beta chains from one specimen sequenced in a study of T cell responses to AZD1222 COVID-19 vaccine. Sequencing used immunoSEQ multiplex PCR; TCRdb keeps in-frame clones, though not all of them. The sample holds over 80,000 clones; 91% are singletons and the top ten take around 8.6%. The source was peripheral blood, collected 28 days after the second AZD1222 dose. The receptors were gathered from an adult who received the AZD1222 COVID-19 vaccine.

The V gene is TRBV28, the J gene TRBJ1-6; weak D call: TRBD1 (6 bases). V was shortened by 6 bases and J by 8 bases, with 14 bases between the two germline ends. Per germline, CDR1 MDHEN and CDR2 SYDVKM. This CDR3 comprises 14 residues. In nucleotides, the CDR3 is TGTGCCAGCAGCCTATTGGGGGGCGATTCACCCCTCCACTTT. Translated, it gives CASSLLGGDSPLHF.

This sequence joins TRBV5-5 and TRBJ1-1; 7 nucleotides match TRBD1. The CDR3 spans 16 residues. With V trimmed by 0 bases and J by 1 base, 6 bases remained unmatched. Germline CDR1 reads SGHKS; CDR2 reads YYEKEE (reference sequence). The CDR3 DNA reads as TGTGCCAGCAGCTTGGCCGGGACAGTTTGGAACACTGAAGCTTTCTTT. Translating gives CASSLAGTVWNTEAFF.

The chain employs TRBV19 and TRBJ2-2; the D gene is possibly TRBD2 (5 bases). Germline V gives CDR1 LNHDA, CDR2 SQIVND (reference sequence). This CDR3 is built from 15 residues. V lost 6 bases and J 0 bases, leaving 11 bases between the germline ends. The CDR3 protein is CASRLSGTNTGELFF. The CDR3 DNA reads TGTGCCAGTAGATTGAGCGGAACGAACACCGGGGAGCTGTTTTTT.

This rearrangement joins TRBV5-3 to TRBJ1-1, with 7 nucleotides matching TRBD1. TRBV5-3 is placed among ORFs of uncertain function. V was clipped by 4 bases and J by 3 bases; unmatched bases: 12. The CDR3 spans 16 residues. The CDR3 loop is CARSARGEGADTEAFF. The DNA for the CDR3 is TGTGCCAGAAGCGCCCGAGGAGAGGGGGCGGACACTGAAGCTTTCTTT.

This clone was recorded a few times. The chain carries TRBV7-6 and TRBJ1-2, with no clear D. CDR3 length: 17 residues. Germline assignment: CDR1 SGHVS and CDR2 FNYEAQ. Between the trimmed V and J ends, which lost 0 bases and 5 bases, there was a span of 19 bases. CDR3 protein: CASSLARGPGVLYGYTF. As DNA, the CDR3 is TGTGCCAGCAGCTTAGCGCGGGGTCCGGGAGTCTTATATGGCTACACCTTC.

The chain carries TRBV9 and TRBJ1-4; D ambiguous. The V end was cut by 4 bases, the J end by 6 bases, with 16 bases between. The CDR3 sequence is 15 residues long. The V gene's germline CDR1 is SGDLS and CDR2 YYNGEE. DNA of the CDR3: TGTGCCAGCAGCTTTAAGGGCGGCTCGGATGAAAAACTGTTTTTT. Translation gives CASSFKGGSDEKLFF.

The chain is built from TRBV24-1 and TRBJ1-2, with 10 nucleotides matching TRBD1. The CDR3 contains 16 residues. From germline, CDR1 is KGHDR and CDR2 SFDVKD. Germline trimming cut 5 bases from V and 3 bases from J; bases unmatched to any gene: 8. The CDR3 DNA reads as TGTGCCACCAGTGGCTTAGGGACAGGGGCCGACTATGGCTACACCTTC. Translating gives CATSGLGTGADYGYTF.

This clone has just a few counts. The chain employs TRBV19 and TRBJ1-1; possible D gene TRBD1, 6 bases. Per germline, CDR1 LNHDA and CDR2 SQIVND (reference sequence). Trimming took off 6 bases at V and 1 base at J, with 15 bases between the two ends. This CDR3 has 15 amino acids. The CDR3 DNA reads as TGTGCCAGTAGCACGACAGGCTCCTGGAACACTGAAGCTTTCTTT. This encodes CASSTTGSWNTEAFF. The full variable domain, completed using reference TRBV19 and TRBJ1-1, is DGGITQSPKYLFRKEGQNVTLSCEQNLNHDAMYWYRQDPGQGLRLIYYSQIVNDFQKGDIAEGYSVSREKKESFPLTVTSAQKNPTAFYLCASSTTGSWNTEAFFGQGTRLTVV.

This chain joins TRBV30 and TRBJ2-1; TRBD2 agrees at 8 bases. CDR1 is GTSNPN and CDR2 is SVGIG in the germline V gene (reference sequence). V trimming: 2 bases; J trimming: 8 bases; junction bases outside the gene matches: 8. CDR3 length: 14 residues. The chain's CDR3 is CAWSKFSGIDEQFF. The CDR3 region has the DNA TGTGCCTGGAGTAAGTTTAGCGGGATAGATGAGCAGTTCTTC.

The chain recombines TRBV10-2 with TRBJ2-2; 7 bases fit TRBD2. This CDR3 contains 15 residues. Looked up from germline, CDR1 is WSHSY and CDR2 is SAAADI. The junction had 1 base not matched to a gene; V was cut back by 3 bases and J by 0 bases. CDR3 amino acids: CASSDRGANTGELFF. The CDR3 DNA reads TGCGCCAGCAGTGACCGGGGGGCGAACACCGGGGAGCTGTTTTTT.

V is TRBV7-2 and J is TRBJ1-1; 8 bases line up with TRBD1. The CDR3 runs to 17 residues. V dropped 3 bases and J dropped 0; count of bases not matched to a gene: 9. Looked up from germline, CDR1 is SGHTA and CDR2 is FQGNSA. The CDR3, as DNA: TGTGCCAGCAGCTTGGGCAGGGGGCCCCCACTGAACACTGAAGCTTTCTTT. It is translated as CASSLGRGPPLNTEAFF.

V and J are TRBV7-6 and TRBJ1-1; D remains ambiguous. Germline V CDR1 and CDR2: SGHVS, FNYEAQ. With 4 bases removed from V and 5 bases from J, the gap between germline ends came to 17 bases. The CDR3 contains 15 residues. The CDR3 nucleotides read TGTGCCAGCAGCTCCCCGGGAGGAAGGAGGACTGAAGCTTTCTTT. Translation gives CASSSPGGRRTEAFF.

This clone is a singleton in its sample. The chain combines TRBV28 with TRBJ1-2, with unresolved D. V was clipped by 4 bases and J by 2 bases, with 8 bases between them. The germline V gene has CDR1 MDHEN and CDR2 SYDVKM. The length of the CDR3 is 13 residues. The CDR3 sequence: CASSSDVNYGYTF. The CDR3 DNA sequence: TGTGCCAGCAGTTCCGACGTAAACTATGGCTACACCTTC.

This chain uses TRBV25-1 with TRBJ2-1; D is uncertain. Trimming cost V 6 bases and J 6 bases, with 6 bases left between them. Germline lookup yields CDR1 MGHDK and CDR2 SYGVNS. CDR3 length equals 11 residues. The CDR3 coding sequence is TGTGCCAGCAGAGATCCCAATGAGCAGTTCTTC. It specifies CASRDPNEQFF.

The CDR3 bases are TGTGCCAGCAGTCAAGGGACAGGGGTGAGTGGCTACACCTTC. This sequence encodes CASSQGTGVSGYTF. The chain recombines TRBV28 with TRBJ1-2; 10 positions match TRBD1. Trimming took 5 bases from V and 7 from J; bases not matched to a gene: 7. This CDR3 is built from 14 residues. The V gene's germline CDR1 is MDHEN and CDR2 SYDVKM.

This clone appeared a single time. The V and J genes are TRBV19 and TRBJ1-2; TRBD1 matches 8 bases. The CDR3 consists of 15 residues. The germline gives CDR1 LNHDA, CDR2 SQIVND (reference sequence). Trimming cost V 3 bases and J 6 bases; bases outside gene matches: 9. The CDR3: CASSMDREGSNGYTF. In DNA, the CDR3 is TGTGCCAGTAGTATGGACAGGGAAGGTTCGAATGGCTACACCTTC.

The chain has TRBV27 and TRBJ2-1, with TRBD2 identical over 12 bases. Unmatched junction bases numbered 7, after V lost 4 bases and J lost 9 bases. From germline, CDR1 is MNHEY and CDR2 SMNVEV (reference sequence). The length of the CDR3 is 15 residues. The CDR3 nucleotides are TGTGCCAGCAGTTCGCTAGCGGGAGGGCCGGGTGAGCAGTTCTTC. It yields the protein CASSSLAGGPGEQFF.

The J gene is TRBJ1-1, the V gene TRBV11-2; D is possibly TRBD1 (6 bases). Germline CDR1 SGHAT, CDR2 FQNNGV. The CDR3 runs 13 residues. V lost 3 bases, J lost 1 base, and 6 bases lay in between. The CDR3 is CASSFRGNTEAFF. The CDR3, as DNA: TGTGCCAGCAGCTTCAGGGGGAACACTGAAGCTTTCTTT.

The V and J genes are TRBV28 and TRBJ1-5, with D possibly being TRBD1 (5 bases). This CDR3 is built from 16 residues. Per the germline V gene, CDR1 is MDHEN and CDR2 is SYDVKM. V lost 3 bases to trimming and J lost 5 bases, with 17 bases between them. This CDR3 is CASSFRVVGSHQPQHF. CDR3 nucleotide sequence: TGTGCCAGCAGTTTCAGGGTGGTTGGTTCTCATCAGCCCCAGCATTTT.

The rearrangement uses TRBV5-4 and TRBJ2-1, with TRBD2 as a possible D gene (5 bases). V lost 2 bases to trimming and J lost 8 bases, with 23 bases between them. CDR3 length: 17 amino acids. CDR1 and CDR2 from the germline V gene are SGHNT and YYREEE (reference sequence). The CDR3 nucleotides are TGTGCCAGCAGCTTTGTAGGTTCCCGGGGAGCCAAGGATGAGCAGTTCTTC. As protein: CASSFVGSRGAKDEQFF.

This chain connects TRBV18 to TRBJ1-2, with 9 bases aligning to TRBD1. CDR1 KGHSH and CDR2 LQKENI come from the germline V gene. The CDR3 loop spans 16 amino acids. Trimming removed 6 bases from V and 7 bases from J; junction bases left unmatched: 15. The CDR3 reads CASSQLHRDREGGYTF. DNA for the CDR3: TGTGCCAGCTCGCAACTTCACCGGGACAGGGAGGGTGGCTACACCTTC.